This TCR beta chain was captured by sequencing in a study of blood T cell repertoires in COVID-19. Across the whole study: Donors in the United States, Italy and Spain gave samples during acute or convalescent COVID-19.

Measured with immunoSEQ multiplex PCR; TCRdb has only the in-frame clones, and not every one. The data contain about 98,000 clones, about four fifths of them singletons. This CDR3 comprises 16 residues. Germline CDR1 reads MGHDK; CDR2 reads SYGVNS. Trimming pared 8 bases from V and 6 bases from J, leaving 20 bases between. This clone came up once. Sample: peripheral blood. This sequence joins TRBV25-1 and TRBJ1-6, with a weak D call TRBD1 (6 bases). This TCR came from a man aged 70-80 years with acute or convalescent COVID-19. In nucleotides, the CDR3 is TGTGCCAGCGATCCGGGACAACCGTATCGTAATTCACCCCTCCACTTT. Translated, it gives CASDPGQPYRNSPLHF. Using reference TRBV25-1 and TRBJ1-6 for the parts outside the CDR3, the full variable domain is EADIYQTPRYLVIGTGKKITLECSQTMGHDKMYWYQQDPGMELHLIHYSYGVNSTEKGDLSSESTVSRIRTEHFPLTLESARPSHTSQYLCASDPGQPYRNSPLHFGNGTRLTVT.